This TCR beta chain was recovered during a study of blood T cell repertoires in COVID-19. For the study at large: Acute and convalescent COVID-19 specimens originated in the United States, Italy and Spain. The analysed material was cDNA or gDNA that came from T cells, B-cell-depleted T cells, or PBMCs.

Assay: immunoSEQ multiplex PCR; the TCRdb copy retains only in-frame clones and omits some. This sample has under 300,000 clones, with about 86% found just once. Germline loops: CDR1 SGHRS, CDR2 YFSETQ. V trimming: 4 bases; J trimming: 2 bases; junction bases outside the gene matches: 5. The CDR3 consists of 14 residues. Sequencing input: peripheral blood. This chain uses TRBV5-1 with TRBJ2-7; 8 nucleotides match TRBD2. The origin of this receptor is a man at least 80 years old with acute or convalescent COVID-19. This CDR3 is CASSPGGTAYEQYF. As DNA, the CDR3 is TGCGCCAGCAGCCCGGGGGGGACCGCCTACGAGCAGTACTTC.